This T cell receptor (beta chain) was sequenced in a study of response to subunit inactivated influenza vaccine. TCRdb re-analysed the RT-PCR reads in MiXCR, keeping a single row per CDR3 protein. There are under 950,000 distinct CDR3 sequences in the sample; about 20% occur only once, and roughly 10% lies in the top ten. Study-wide results and limits: A suggestion made by the authors is that each seasonal influenza vaccination recruits few new T cells.

The CDR3 runs 15 residues. Germline V lookup: CDR1 SGHKS, CDR2 YYEKEE (reference sequence). Trimming cost V 2 bases and J 4 bases; bases outside gene matches: 2. With regard to this clonotype: Its antigen is currently unknown.

This chain connects TRBV5-5 to TRBJ2-3, with TRBD1 matching over 12 bases. The receptor was isolated from a man aged 50 to 59 who received an inactivated influenza vaccine. Specimen: PBMCs from blood, collected about 5 days after vaccination. The CDR3 DNA reads TGTGCCAGCAGCTTTCGGGACAGGGGGCCAGATACGCAGTATTTT. This sequence encodes CASSFRDRGPDTQYF.